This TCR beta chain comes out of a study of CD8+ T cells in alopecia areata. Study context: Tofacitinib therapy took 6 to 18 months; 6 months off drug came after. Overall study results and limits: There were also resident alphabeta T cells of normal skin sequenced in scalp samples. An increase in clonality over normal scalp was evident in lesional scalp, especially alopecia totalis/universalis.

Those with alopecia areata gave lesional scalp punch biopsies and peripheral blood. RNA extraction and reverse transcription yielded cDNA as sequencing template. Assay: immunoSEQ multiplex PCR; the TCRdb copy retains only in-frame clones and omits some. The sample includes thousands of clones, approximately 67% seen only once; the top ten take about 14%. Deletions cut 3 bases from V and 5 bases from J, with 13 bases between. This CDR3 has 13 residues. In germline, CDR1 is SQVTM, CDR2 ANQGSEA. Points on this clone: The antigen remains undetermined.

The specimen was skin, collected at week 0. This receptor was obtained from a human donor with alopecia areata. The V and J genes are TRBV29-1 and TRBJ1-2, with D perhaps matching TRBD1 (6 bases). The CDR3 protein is CSVDNRVGYGYTF. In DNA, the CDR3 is TGCAGCGTTGACAACAGGGTGGGGTATGGCTACACCTTC.